Listed below are T cell receptor beta chains from one sample, sequenced in a study of blood T cell repertoires in COVID-19. Produced via immunoSEQ multiplex PCR; TCRdb's table is partial and in-frame only. The sample lists around 210,000 clones, more than 70% occurring once. The material sequenced was peripheral blood. These receptor sequences come from a man in his forties or fifties with COVID-19, enrolled during active disease. Each CDR3 is given with its conserved first and last residue. D genes are given only for firm matches. Size values are once, few and many counts, or a class for expanded clones, and some rows have none.

. | . | TRBJ1-5 | TRBV4-1 | TGCGCCAGCAGCCAAGATCCGGGTCAGCCCCAGCATTTT | CASSQDPGQPQHF
. | TRBD1 | TRBJ2-1 | TRBV15 | TGTGCCACCAGCAGAGATTCTCCAGGGGGCGCCGACAATGAGCAGTTCTTC | CATSRDSPGGADNEQFF
. | TRBD1 | TRBJ2-1 | TRBV6-5 | TGTGCCAGCAGTTACCGCCGGACAGGGGGCCATGAGCAGTTCTTC | CASSYRRTGGHEQFF
few | TRBD1 | TRBJ1-2 | TRBV6-4 | TGTGCCAGCAAACTAGAACAGGGGAGTAGCTATGGCTACACCTTC | CASKLEQGSSYGYTF
. | . | TRBJ2-3 | TRBV2 | TGTGCCAGCCGCCTAGCAGATACGCAGTATTTT | CASRLADTQYF
once | . | TRBJ2-3 | TRBV23-1 | TGCGTCGCGGGGAGCACAGATACGCAGTATTTT | CVAGSTDTQYF
. | . | TRBJ1-1 | TRBV3-1/TRBV3-2 | TGTGCCAGCAGCTTTACGGGGGACACTGAAGCTTTCTTT | CASSFTGDTEAFF
. | TRBD1 | TRBJ1-1 | TRBV10-3 | TGTGCCAGCACCGGGACAGGGGACTTGAACACTGAAGCTTTCTTT | CASTGTGDLNTEAFF
. | . | TRBJ2-1 | TRBV7-8 | TGTGCCAGCTCCTGGGGCGAAAACAATGAGCAGTTCTTC | CASSWGENNEQFF
. | . | TRBJ2-3 | TRBV6-5 | TGTGCCAGCAGTTCGTCCCTCGCAGATACGCAGTATTTT | CASSSSLADTQYF
. | . | TRBJ2-7 | TRBV21-1 | TGTGCCAGCAGCAAAGAACGGGTACACGAGCAGTACTTC | CASSKERVHEQYF
. | . | TRBJ2-5 | TRBV20-1 | TGCAGTGCTAGTGGAGGGAGGAGTCGCGGCGGGGAGACCCAGTACTTC | CSASGGRSRGGETQYF
. | TRBD2 | TRBJ2-5 | TRBV9 | TGTGCCAGCAGCGTAGAGGGACTAGCGGGTGCGGAGACCCAGTACTTC | CASSVEGLAGAETQYF
. | . | TRBJ2-3 | TRBV6-4 | TGTGCCAGCAGTGTGGAGCTTGGCACAGATACGCAGTATTTT | CASSVELGTDTQYF
. | TRBD1 | TRBJ2-3 | TRBV5-1 | TGCGCCAGCAGCTCAACGACAGGGAGCACAGATACGCAGTATTTT | CASSSTTGSTDTQYF
. | TRBD2 | TRBJ2-2 | TRBV28 | TGTGCCAGCAAGTCTGTAGCGGGGAACACCGGGGAGCTGTTTTTT | CASKSVAGNTGELFF
. | . | TRBJ1-4 | TRBV7-2 | TGTGCCAGCAGCTTAGCGTTGAACACCGGGGGGGAAAAACTGTTTTTT | CASSLALNTGGEKLFF
. | TRBD1 | TRBJ1-2 | TRBV28 | TGTGCCAGCAGTTTGTCGACAGGGCTGGGGGCTAACTATGGCTACACCTTC | CASSLSTGLGANYGYTF
few | TRBD1 | TRBJ1-2 | TRBV5-1 | TGCGCCAGCAGCTCCTCCAGGACAGGGGTCTATGGCTACACCTTC | CASSSSRTGVYGYTF
. | . | TRBJ1-1 | TRBV9 | TGTGCCAGCAGCGTAGAGGCCTCTGCCCGGGGGAACACTGAAGCTTTCTTT | CASSVEASARGNTEAFF
. | TRBD1 | TRBJ1-2 | TRBV7-9 | TGTGCCAGCAGCTTAGGACAGGGGGCGCGCGGCTACACCTTC | CASSLGQGARGYTF
. | TRBD1 | TRBJ1-4 | TRBV7-8 | TGTGCCAGCAGCAGCTACCCCGGGACAGTGGATGAAAAACTGTTTTTT | CASSSYPGTVDEKLFF
. | . | TRBJ1-1 | TRBV29-1 | TGCAGCGTCTTCACTGCGCGGGGGAGGAGAACTGAAGCTTTCTTT | CSVFTARGRRTEAFF
. | . | TRBJ2-5 | TRBV18 | TGTGCCAGCTCACCGGTCTTGGTAGAAGAGACCCAGTACTTC | CASSPVLVEETQYF
. | TRBD1 | TRBJ1-2 | TRBV4-1 | TGCGCCAGCAGCCAAGTCGACAGGGGGGTGCCTAACTATGGCTACACCTTC | CASSQVDRGVPNYGYTF
. | TRBD1 | TRBJ2-5 | TRBV27 | TGTGCCAGCAGTCTAGGGGGACAGATCCAAGAGACCCAGTACTTC | CASSLGGQIQETQYF
. | TRBD1 | TRBJ2-3 | TRBV7-2 | TGTGCCAGCAGCGTGGTGGGACAGGGGATCACAGATACGCAGTATTTT | CASSVVGQGITDTQYF
. | TRBD2 | TRBJ2-1 | TRBV10-3 | TGTGCCATCACTAGCGGGGTCTACAATGAGCAGTTCTTC | CAITSGVYNEQFF